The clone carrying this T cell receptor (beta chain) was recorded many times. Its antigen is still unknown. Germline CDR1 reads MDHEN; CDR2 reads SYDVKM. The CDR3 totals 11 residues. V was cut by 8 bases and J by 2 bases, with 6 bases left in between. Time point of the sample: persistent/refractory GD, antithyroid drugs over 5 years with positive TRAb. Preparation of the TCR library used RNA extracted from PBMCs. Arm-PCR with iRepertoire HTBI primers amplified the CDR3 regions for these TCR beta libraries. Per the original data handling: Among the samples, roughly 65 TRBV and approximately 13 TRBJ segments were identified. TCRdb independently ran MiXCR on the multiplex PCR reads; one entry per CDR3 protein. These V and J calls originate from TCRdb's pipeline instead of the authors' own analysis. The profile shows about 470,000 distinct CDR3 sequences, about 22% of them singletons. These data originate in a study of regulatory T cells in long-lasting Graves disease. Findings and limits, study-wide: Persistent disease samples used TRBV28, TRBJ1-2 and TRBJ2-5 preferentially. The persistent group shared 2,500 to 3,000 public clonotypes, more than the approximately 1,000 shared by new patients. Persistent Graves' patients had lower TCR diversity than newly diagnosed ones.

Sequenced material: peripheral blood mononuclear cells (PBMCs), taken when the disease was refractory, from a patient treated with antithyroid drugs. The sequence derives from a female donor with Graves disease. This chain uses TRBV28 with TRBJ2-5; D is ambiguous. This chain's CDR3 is CASGSQETQYF. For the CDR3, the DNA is TGTGCCAGCGGGTCACAAGAGACCCAGTACTTC.